A single sample is the source of the 32 T cell receptor beta chains below, sequenced in a study of tumor and adjacent non-tumor tissue in lung cancer. The library came from three nested PCR rounds adapted from ARM-PCR protocols. MiXCR was run by TCRdb on the multiplex PCR reads, yielding one entry per CDR3 protein. There are 94,000 or so distinct CDR3 sequences in the sample; 75% to 85% occur only once, and about a fifth lies in the top ten. The template was RNA from unsorted bulk tissue. Distant lung tissue was collected more than 3 cm away from the tumor edge. The sequenced sample consisted of distant non-tumor lung tissue. The receptors derive from a woman between 45 and 65 years old with non-small cell lung cancer.

Concerning this clonotype: The conserved phenylalanine or tryptophan is not found at the CDR3 terminus, so this likely reflects a read error. CDR3 residues: CSAKKREGGGQFL. The DNA of the CDR3 is TGCAGCGCCAAAAAGCGGGAGGGAGGTGGGCAGTTCCTC. The genes are TRBV29-1 and TRBJ2-1; 10 bases match TRBD2. V lost 7 bases, J lost 12 bases, and 12 bases stayed unmatched. The CDR3 has 13 amino acids. Germline loops: CDR1 SQVTM, CDR2 ANQGSEA.

Worth noting for this clonotype: Given a much more abundant clone one base away, this may be a read error. The V gene is TRBV24-1, the J gene TRBJ2-1; tentative D call: TRBD1 (5 bases). Germline assignment: CDR1 KGHDR and CDR2 SFDVKD. This CDR3 is built from 15 residues. The germline V and J ends were trimmed by 3 bases and 3 bases, with 11 bases remaining between them. CDR3 in DNA: TGTGCCACCAGTGATCATTGGACACGCTACAATGAGCAGTTCTTC. Protein: CATSDHWTRYNEQFF.

A remark on this clonotype: A much larger clone lies a single base off, so this may be a read error. The CDR3 does not end in the conserved phenylalanine or tryptophan, so this is likely a read error. J is TRBJ2-7 and V is TRBV5-1, with 8 bases matching TRBD1. V lost 0 bases to trimming and J lost 7 bases; unmatched junction nucleotides: 9. CDR1 and CDR2 (germline): SGHRS, YFSETQ. This CDR3 spans 15 amino acids. DNA of the CDR3: TGCGCCAGCAGCTTGGTGGGAGACAGGGGTCGTGAGCAGTACATC. Its protein is CASSLVGDRGREQYI.

Of note for this clonotype: The conserved final phenylalanine or tryptophan is absent from the CDR3, which likely points to a read error. The limits of the CDR3 on the DNA are not certain, so only TCRdb's listed CDR3 is given. V and J are TRBV11-2 and TRBJ2-7; the D segment call TRBD1 is taken from the table without a DNA check. Germline CDR1 and CDR2: SGHAT and FQNNGV. 14 amino acids form the CDR3, both terminal residues included. This chain's CDR3 is CASSLTDTSYELYL.

This chain uses TRBV11-2 with TRBJ2-7; 13 bases map to TRBD2. The CDR3 covers 17 residues. Germline V CDR1 and CDR2: SGHAT, FQNNGV. With 5 bases clipped from V and 7 bases from J, the junction kept 14 bases outside the gene matches. The CDR3: CASSPLTSGRILWEQYF. For the CDR3, the DNA is TGTGCCAGCAGCCCCCTGACTAGCGGGAGGATATTGTGGGAGCAGTACTTC.

In this sample, this clonotype turned up many times. V gene TRBV11-2 combines with J gene TRBJ1-1; D gene ambiguous. The CDR3 extends over 15 amino acids. Germline-derived CDR1 and CDR2 are SGHAT and FQNNGV. V was pared by 0 bases and J by 1 base, with 9 bases between. In DNA form, the CDR3 reads TGTGCCAGCAGCTTAGAGCCGGGCCCGAACACTGAAGCTTTCTTT. This encodes CASSLEPGPNTEAFF.

V usage is TRBV6-5 and J usage is TRBJ2-3; 13 nucleotides line up with TRBD2. CDR1 is MNHEY and CDR2 is SVGAGI in the germline V gene. CDR3 length equals 16 residues. The CDR3 spells CNSSYRTSGSSNTQYF. In DNA form, the CDR3 reads TGTAACAGCAGTTACCGGACTAGCGGGAGTAGTAATACGCAGTATTTT.

This clonotype was observed a handful of times. A much larger clone differs from this one at a single base, so this may be a read error. This chain connects TRBV20-1 to TRBJ2-7; TRBD2 is a possible D gene (6 bases). This CDR3 is 12 amino acids long. Between the trimmed V and J ends, which lost 3 bases and 9 bases, there was a span of 15 bases. Germline V gives CDR1 DFQATT, CDR2 SNEGSKA (reference sequence). The chain's CDR3 is CSARVSGGVQYF. The CDR3 DNA reads as TGCAGTGCTAGGGTTAGTGGCGGGGTGCAGTACTTC.

Note on this clonotype: At one end, the junction sequence differs from germline, possibly due to a read error. The chain joins TRBV10-2 to TRBJ1-1; D is unclear. There are 13 residues in the CDR3. The germline gives CDR1 WSHSY, CDR2 SAAADI. The CDR3 protein is CASSEGINTEVFF. Here the CDR3 DNA reads TGCGCCAGCAGCGAGGGAATCAACACTGAAGTTTTCTTT.

Regarding this clonotype: An end of the junction does not agree with germline; a read error may underlie this. The rearrangement uses TRBV28 and TRBJ1-6, with TRBD1 matching 9 bases. This CDR3 has 15 residues. Germline V gene data show CDR1 as MDHEN and CDR2 as SYDVKM. The CDR3 DNA is TGTACCAGCAGTTCCTCAGGGACAGGGAATTCACCCCTCCACTTT. Its translation: CTSSSSGTGNSPLHF.

As regards this clonotype: A junction end diverges from the germline sequence, so it may reflect a read error. The CDR3 loop reads CASSLGGGTWDNEQFF. As DNA, the CDR3 is TGTGCTAGCAGCTTGGGTGGGGGGACTTGGGACAATGAGCAGTTCTTC. This chain joins TRBV5-6 and TRBJ2-1, with a possible D match to TRBD2 (6 bases). The CDR3 totals 16 residues. The germline V gene has CDR1 SGHDT and CDR2 YYEEEE. The whole variable domain, remainder taken from reference TRBV5-6 and TRBJ2-1, is DAGVTQSPTHLIKTRGQQVTLRCSPKSGHDTVSWYQQALGQGPQFIFQYYEEEERQRGNFPDRFSGHQFPNYSSELNVNALLLGDSALYLCASSLGGGTWDNEQFFGPGTRLTVL.

J is TRBJ2-7 and V is TRBV7-6; 9 bases fit TRBD1. Germline-derived CDR1 and CDR2 are SGHVS and FNYEAQ. The junction had 5 bases not matched to a gene; V was cut back by 3 bases and J by 8 bases. The length of the CDR3 is 13 residues. The CDR3 nucleotides are TGTGCCAGCAGCTTGCACAGGGGGCTAAAGCAGTACTTC. Translation gives CASSLHRGLKQYF. Full variable domain (remainder filled in from reference TRBV7-6 and TRBJ2-7): GAGVSQSPRYKVTKRGQDVALRCDPISGHVSLYWYRQALGQGPEFLTYFNYEAQQDKSGLPNDRFSAERPEGSISTLTIQRTEQRDSAMYRCASSLHRGLKQYFGPGTRLTVT.

As DNA, the CDR3 is TGTGCTAGAAGCTTAGTGTCGGAGGATACGCAGTATTTT. Amino acids: CARSLVSEDTQYF. V is TRBV11-2 and J is TRBJ2-3; D unclear. The CDR3 covers 13 residues. Germline V gives CDR1 SGHAT, CDR2 FQNNGV.

The rearrangement uses TRBV10-3 and TRBJ2-3; 8 bases line up with TRBD1. The V gene end was trimmed by 4 bases and the J gene end by 5 bases; junction bases not matched to a gene: 8. The CDR3 runs to 15 residues. CDR1 is ENHRY, CDR2 SYGVKD, per germline. The CDR3: CAISVGQDYIDTQYF. CDR3 nucleotide sequence: TGTGCCATCAGTGTGGGACAGGATTACATAGATACGCAGTATTTT.

Comments on this clonotype: The conserved closing phenylalanine or tryptophan is absent in this CDR3, likely reflecting a read error. V is TRBV4-1 and J is TRBJ2-3; 8 nucleotides line up with TRBD1. The CDR3 runs to 15 residues. CDR1 is MGHRA and CDR2 is YSYEKL in the germline V gene. The CDR3: CASSQSGQDTDMQYL. The CDR3, as DNA: TGCGCCAGCAGCCAATCGGGACAGGACACAGATATGCAGTATCTT.

The V gene is TRBV29-1, the J gene TRBJ2-1; D tentatively reads TRBD1 or TRBD2 (5 bases each). V was cut by 1 base and J by 12 bases, with 28 bases left in between. The CDR3 contains 17 residues. The V gene's germline CDR1 is SQVTM and CDR2 ANQGSEA. CDR3: CSVEGGDRVVSYSGQFF. For the CDR3, the DNA is TGCAGCGTTGAAGGGGGAGACAGAGTGGTGTCCTACAGTGGGCAGTTCTTC.

About this clonotype itself: The conserved final phenylalanine or tryptophan is absent from the CDR3, which likely points to a read error. V gene TRBV6-5 combines with J gene TRBJ2-2; 7 bases agree with TRBD1. V was clipped by 8 bases and J by 11 bases; unmatched bases: 20. The CDR3 consists of 16 residues. Per germline, CDR1 MNHEY and CDR2 SVGAGI. CDR3 region: CASGDPIGGVHGELFC. CDR3 nucleotides: TGTGCCAGCGGGGACCCCATAGGGGGCGTTCACGGAGAGCTGTTTTGT.

About this clonotype itself: Germline and junction disagree at one end, which may indicate a read error. J is TRBJ1-6 and V is TRBV4-1; a weak D match, TRBD1 (5 bases). Germline values: CDR1 MGHRA, CDR2 YSYEKL. The CDR3 sequence is 16 residues long. CDR3 protein: CASRQADNSYNSPLHF. Here the CDR3 DNA reads TGCGCCAGCAGACAAGCGGACAACTCCTATAATTCACCACTCCACTTT.

In its sample, this clonotype was seen once. At one end the junction does not follow the germline gene, possibly because of a read error. The chain uses TRBV12-3 or TRBV12-4 and TRBJ2-3; D call uncertain. The CDR3 runs 12 residues. DNA of the CDR3: TGTGCCAGCGGATCTAGTACAGTTACGCAGTGTTTT. This codes for CASGSSTVTQCF.

To note about this clonotype: Mismatch with germline at one junction end may stem from a read error. The chain links TRBV29-1 to TRBJ2-3; D possibly matches TRBD1 or TRBD2 (5 bases each). The CDR3 spans 15 residues. Germline CDR1 is SQVTM and CDR2 is ANQGSEA. CDR3 protein: CSVQEQGRGTDTQYF. The CDR3 nucleotides read TGTAGCGTCCAGGAGCAGGGACGGGGCACAGATACGCAGTATTTT.

This chain connects TRBV4-1 to TRBJ2-2; the D is unclear. CDR3 length: 16 amino acids. The V gene's germline CDR1 is MGHRA and CDR2 YSYEKL. Trimming shortened V by 0 bases and J by 2 bases, and 10 bases separated the two germline ends. CDR3 nucleotide sequence: TGCGCCAGCAGCCAAGAGCCAGGACGAAACACCGGGGAGCTGTTTTTT. As protein: CASSQEPGRNTGELFF.

V and J are TRBV11-1 and TRBJ2-5; the match to TRBD1 covers 9 bases. This CDR3 contains 12 residues. In germline, CDR1 is SGHAT, CDR2 FQDESV (reference sequence). Losses at the gene ends were 4 bases for V and 14 bases for J; bases not matched to a gene: 8. In DNA form, the CDR3 reads TGTGCCAGCAGCTCGACGGGACAGGGTCGATACTTC. Its translation is CASSSTGQGRYF.

V usage is TRBV7-2 and J usage is TRBJ2-7; D call uncertain. This CDR3 region has 15 residues. In germline, CDR1 is SGHTA, CDR2 FQGNSA. The V end lost 6 bases, the J end lost 0 bases, and 15 bases lay between the germline ends. CDR3 protein: CASSQTPGHSYEQYF. CDR3 in DNA: TGTGCCAGCAGTCAAACGCCGGGTCACTCCTACGAGCAGTACTTC.

This clonotype was seen more than once but under ten times. Germline is not matched at one junction end, which may reflect a read error. The chain has TRBV9 and TRBJ2-5, with 8 bases matching TRBD1. Germline V gene sequence: CDR1 SGDLS, CDR2 YYNGEE. CDR3 length: 15 residues. CDR3 sequence: CASSAHLDRAVTRYF. CDR3 DNA sequence: TGTGCCAGCAGCGCCCATCTGGACAGGGCTGTGACCCGGTACTTC.

Turning to this clonotype: Germline is not matched at one junction end, which may reflect a read error. The chain couples TRBV12-3 or TRBV12-4 to TRBJ2-5; 15 bases agree with TRBD2. This CDR3 spans 17 amino acids. The CDR3 region has the DNA TGTGCCAGCAGTACTCGGACTAGCGGGAGGGCTTGGGATACCCAGTGCTTC. Protein sequence: CASSTRTSGRAWDTQCF.

Concerning this clonotype itself: At one of its ends the junction is not consistent with the germline gene, which may arise from a read error. The V and J genes are TRBV10-2 and TRBJ1-5, with D tentatively TRBD1 (5 bases). The CDR3 totals 14 residues. Germline V gene data show CDR1 as WSHSY and CDR2 as SAAADI. The CDR3 protein is CASGGAGAQKPQHF. The DNA of the CDR3 is TGCGCCAGCGGTGGGGCTGGTGCGCAGAAGCCCCAACATTTT.

This chain links TRBV29-1 with TRBJ2-7; D uncertain. CDR1 is SQVTM, CDR2 ANQGSEA, per germline. The CDR3 consists of 12 residues. Trimming cost V 4 bases and J 6 bases, with 13 bases left between them. CDR3 DNA: TGCAGCGTTGCCGCACAGTTGCGCGAGCAGTACTTC. Translated: CSVAAQLREQYF.

This clonotype appeared a few times. A much larger clonotype is one base distant, so this may be a read error. The genes are TRBV20-1 and TRBJ2-1; TRBD2 matches at 7 bases. Per the germline V gene, CDR1 is DFQATT and CDR2 is SNEGSKA (reference sequence). Trimming removed 7 bases from V and 3 bases from J; junction bases left unmatched: 9. This CDR3 is 14 amino acids long. Written as DNA, the CDR3 is TGCAGTGTTAGGCAAGCGGGGTTCTACAATGAGCAGTTCTTC. Its protein product is CSVRQAGFYNEQFF.

Remarks on this clonotype: An end of the junction differs from the germline gene, which may be a read error. The gene calls are TRBV6-5 and TRBJ2-7; D may be TRBD2 (5 bases). The germline V gene encodes CDR1 MNHEY and CDR2 SVGAGI. The CDR3 length is 18 residues. CDR3 protein: CASSHSNPHRGSSYEQYF. The CDR3 DNA is TGTGCCAGCAGTCACTCGAACCCCCATCGGGGAAGCTCCTACGAGCAGTACTTC.

Worth noting for this clonotype: Because the CDR3's place on the DNA is in doubt, the DNA is left out and the CDR3 is given as listed by TCRdb. The chain carries TRBV12-3 or TRBV12-4 and TRBJ1-2. The length of the CDR3 is 12 amino acids, counting both ends. The CDR3 region is CATREGNYDCTF.

The chain has TRBV15 and TRBJ2-6; D is ambiguous. V lost 6 bases and J lost 0, with 9 bases in between. There are 15 residues in the CDR3. CDR1 LNHNV and CDR2 YYDKDF come from the germline V gene (reference sequence). CDR3 nucleotide sequence: TGTGCCACCAGTTTAGGGTTCTCTGGGGCCAACGTCCTGACTTTC. It codes for CATSLGFSGANVLTF.

Turning to this clonotype: One end of the junction does not line up with germline, which may come from a read error. The genes are TRBV11-2 and TRBJ2-7; 7 bases fit TRBD1. Germline lookup yields CDR1 SGHAT and CDR2 FQNNGV. This CDR3 contains 14 residues. In DNA, the CDR3 is TGTGCAAGCAGCTTAGTTAGGGACAGCTACGAGGAGTATTTC. Translation gives CASSLVRDSYEEYF.